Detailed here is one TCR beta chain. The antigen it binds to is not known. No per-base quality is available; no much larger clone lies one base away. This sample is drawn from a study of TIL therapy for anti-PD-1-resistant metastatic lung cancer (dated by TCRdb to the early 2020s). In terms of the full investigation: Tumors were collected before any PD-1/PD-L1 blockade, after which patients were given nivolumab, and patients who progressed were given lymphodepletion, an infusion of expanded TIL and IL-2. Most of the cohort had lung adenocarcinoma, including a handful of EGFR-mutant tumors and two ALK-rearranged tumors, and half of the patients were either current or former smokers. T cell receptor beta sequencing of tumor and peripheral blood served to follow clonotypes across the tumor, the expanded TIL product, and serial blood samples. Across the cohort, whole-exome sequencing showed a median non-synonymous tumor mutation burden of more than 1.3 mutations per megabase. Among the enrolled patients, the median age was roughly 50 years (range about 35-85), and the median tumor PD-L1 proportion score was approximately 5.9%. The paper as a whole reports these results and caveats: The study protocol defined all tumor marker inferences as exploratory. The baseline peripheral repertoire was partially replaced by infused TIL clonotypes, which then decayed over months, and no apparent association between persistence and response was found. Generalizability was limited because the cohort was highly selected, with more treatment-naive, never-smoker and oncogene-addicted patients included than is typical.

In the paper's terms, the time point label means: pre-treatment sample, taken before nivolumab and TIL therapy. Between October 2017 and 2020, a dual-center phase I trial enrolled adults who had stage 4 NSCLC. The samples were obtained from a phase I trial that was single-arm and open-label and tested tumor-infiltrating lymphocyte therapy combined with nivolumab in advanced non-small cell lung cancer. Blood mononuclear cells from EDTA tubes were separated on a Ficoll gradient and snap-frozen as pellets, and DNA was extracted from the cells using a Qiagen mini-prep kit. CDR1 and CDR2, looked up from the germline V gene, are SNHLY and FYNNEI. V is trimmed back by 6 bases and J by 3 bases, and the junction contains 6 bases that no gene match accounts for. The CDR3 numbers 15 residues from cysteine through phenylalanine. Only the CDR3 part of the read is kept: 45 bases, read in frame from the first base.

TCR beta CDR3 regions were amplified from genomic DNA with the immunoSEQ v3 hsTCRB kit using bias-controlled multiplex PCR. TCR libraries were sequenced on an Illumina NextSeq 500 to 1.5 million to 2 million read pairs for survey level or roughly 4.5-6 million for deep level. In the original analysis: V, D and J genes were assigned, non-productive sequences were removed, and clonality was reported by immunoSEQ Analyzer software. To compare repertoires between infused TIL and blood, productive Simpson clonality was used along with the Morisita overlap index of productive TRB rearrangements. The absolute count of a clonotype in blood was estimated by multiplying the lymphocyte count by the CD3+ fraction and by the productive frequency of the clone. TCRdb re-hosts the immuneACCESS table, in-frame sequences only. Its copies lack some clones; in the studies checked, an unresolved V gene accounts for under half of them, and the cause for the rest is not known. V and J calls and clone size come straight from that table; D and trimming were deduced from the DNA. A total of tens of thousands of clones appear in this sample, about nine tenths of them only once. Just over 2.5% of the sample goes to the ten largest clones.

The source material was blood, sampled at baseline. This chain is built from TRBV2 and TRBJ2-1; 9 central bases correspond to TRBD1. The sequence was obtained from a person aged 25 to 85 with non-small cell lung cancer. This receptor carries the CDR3 CASREQGAYYNEQFF. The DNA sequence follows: TGTGCCAGCAGAGAACAGGGGGCTTACTACAATGAGCAGTTCTTC.